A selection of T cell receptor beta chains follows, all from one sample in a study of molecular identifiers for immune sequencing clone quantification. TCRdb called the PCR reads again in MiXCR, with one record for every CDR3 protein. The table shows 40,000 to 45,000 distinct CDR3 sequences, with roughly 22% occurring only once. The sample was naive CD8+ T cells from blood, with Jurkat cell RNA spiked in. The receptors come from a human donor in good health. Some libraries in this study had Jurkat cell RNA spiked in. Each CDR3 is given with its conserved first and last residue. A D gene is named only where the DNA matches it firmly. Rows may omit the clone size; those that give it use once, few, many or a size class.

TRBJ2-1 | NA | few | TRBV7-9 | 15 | TGTGCCAGCAGCTTAAGGCCTGCCCCCCGCGATGAGCAGTTCTTC | CASSLRPAPRDEQFF
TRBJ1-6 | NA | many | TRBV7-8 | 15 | TGTGCCAGCAGCTTAGTTTTCACAAATAATTCACCCCTCCACTTT | CASSLVFTNNSPLHF
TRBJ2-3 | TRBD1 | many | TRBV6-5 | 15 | TGTGCCAGCAGTTCTCCGGGACAGTGGGCAGATACGCAGTATTTT | CASSSPGQWADTQYF
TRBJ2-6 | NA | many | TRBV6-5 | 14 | TGTGCCAGCAGGGCAGGATCTGGGGCCAACGTCCTGACTTTC | CASRAGSGANVLTF
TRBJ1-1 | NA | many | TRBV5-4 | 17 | TGTGCCAGCAGCTTTCACTGGACGACTGGGGAGAACACTGAAGCTTTCTTT | CASSFHWTTGENTEAFF
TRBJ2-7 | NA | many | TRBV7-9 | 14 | TGTGCCAGCAGCCCACCGACAAGGGGCTACGAGCAGTACTTC | CASSPPTRGYEQYF
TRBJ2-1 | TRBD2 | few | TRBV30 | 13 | TGTGCCTGGAGTTGGGGGGGGTACAATGAGCAGTTCTTC | CAWSWGGYNEQFF
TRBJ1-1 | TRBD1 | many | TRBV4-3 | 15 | TGCGCCAGCAGCCAAGTTACAGGGGGCGGCACTGAAGCTTTCTTT | CASSQVTGGGTEAFF
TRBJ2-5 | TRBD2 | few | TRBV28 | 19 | TGTGCCAGCAGTTCCCTTGTTCTAGCGGGGGGGGGGTACCAAGAGACCCAGTACTTC | CASSSLVLAGGGYQETQYF
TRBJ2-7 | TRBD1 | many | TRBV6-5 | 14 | TGTGCCAGCAGTTACAGGGGACAGAGCTACGAGCAGTACTTC | CASSYRGQSYEQYF
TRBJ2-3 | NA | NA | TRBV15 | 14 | TGTGCCACCAGCAGAGTTTCCATCTCAGATACGCAGTATTTT | CATSRVSISDTQYF
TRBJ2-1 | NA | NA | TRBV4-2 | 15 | TGTGCCGGCAGCCAAGATCCGAGTTCCTACAATGAGCAGTTCTTC | CAGSQDPSSYNEQFF
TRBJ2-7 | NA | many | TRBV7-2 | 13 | TGTGCCAGCAGCTTTTACACCTACTACGAGCAGTACTTC | CASSFYTYYEQYF
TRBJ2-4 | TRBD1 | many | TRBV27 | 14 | TGTGCCAGCAGTACCGGACAGGGGAAGGACATTCAGTACTTC | CASSTGQGKDIQYF
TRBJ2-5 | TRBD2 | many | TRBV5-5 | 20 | TGTGCCAGCAGCTTGTATATATCAGGGACTAGCGGGGGATACCAAGAGACCCAGTACTTC | CASSLYISGTSGGYQETQYF
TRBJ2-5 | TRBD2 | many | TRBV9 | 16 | TGTGCCAGCAGCACCGGGACTAGCGGGGGCTTGGAGACCCAGTACTTC | CASSTGTSGGLETQYF
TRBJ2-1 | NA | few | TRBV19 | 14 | TGTGCCAGTAGTATAGCAACCACATACAATGAGCAGTTCTTC | CASSIATTYNEQFF
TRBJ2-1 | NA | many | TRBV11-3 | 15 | TGTGCCAGCAGCTTAGAAGGGAGCTCCTACAATGAGCAGTTCTTC | CASSLEGSSYNEQFF